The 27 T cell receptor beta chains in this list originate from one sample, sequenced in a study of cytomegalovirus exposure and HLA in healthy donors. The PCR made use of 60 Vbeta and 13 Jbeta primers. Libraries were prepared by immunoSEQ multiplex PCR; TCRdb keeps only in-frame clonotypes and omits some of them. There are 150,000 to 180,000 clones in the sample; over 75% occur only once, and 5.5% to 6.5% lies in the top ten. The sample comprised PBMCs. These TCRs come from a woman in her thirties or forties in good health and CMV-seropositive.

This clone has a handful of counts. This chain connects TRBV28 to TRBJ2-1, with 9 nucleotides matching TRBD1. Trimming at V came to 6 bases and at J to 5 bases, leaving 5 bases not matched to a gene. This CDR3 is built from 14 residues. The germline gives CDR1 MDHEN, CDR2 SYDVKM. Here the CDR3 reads CASRTGQGNNEQFF. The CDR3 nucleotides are TGTGCCAGCAGGACCGGACAGGGGAACAATGAGCAGTTCTTC.

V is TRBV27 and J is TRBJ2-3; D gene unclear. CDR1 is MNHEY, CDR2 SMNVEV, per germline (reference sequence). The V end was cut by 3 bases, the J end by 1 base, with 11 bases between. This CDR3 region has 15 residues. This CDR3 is CASSFVTRGTDTQYF. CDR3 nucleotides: TGTGCCAGCAGTTTTGTCACTCGGGGCACAGATACGCAGTATTTT.

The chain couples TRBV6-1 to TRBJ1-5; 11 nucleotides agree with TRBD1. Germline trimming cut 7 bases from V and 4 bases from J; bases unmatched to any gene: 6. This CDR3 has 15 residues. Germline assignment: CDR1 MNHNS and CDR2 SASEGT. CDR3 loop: CASTSGQGGNQPQHF. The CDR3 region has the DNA TGTGCCAGCACCTCGGGACAGGGGGGAAATCAGCCCCAGCATTTT.

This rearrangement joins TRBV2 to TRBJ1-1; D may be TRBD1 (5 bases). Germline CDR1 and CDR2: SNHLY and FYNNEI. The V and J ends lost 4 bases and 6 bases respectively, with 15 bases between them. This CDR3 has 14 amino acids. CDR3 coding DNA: TGTGCCAGCAGTGGTGGGGGGGTTAGCGCTGAAGCTTTCTTT. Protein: CASSGGGVSAEAFF.

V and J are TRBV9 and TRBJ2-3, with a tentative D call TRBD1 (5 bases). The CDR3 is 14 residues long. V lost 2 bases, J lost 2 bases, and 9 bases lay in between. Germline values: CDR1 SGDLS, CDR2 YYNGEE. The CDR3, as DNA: TGTGCCAGCAGCGTGTGGGGCACCACAGATACGCAGTATTTT. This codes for CASSVWGTTDTQYF.

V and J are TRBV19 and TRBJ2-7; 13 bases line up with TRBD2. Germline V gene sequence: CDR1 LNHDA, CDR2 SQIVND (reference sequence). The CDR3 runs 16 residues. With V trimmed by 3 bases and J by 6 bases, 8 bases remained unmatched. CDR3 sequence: CASSMGLAGFSGEQYF. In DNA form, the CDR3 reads TGTGCCAGTAGTATGGGACTAGCGGGATTTTCAGGCGAGCAGTACTTC.

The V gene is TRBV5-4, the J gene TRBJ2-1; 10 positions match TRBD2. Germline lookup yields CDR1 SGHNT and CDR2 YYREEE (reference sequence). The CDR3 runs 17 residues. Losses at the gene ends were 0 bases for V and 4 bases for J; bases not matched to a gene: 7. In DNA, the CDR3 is TGTGCCAGCAGCTTGGCCGTAGCGGGAGGCTCATACAATGAGCAGTTCTTC. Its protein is CASSLAVAGGSYNEQFF.

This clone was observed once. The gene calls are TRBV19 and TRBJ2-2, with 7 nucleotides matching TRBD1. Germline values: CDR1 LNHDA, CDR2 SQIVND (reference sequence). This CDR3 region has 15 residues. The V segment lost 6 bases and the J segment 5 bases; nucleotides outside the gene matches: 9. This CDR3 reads CASSLQGLGTGELFF. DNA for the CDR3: TGTGCCAGTAGCTTACAGGGGTTGGGGACCGGGGAGCTGTTTTTT.

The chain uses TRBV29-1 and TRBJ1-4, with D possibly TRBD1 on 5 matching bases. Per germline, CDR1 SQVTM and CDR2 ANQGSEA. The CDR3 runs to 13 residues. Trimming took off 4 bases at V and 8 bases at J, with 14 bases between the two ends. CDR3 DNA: TGCAGCGTTGGCGCAGGGATTCGGGAAAAACTGTTTTTT. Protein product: CSVGAGIREKLFF.

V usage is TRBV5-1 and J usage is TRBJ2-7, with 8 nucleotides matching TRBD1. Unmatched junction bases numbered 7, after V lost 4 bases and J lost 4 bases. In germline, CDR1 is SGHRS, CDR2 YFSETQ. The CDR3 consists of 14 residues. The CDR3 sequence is CASSRGQVGYEQYF. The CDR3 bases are TGCGCCAGCAGCAGGGGACAGGTGGGATACGAGCAGTACTTC.

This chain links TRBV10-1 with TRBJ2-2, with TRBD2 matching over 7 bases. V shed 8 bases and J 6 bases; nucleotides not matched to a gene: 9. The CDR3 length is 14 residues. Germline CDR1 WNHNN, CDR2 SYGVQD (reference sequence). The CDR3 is CASRELAKAGELFF. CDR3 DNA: TGCGCCAGCCGGGAACTAGCGAAGGCCGGGGAGCTGTTTTTT.

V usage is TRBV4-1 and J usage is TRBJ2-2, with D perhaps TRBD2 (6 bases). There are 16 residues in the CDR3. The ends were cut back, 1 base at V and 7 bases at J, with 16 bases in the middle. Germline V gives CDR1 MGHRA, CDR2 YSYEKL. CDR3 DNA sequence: TGCGCCAGCAGCCAAGTCCGGGACTCTTTGGTCGGGGAGCTGTTTTTT. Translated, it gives CASSQVRDSLVGELFF.

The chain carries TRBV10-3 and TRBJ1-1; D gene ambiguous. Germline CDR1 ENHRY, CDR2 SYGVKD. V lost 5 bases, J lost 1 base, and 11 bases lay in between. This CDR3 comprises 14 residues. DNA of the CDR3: TGTGCCATCAGTTCAGGACGGGAGAACACTGAAGCTTTCTTT. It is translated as CAISSGRENTEAFF.

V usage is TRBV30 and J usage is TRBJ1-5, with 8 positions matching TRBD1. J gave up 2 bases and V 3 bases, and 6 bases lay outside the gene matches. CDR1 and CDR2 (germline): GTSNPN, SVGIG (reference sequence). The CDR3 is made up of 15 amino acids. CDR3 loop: CAWRPGGAGNQPQHF. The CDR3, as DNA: TGTGCCTGGAGGCCAGGGGGCGCGGGCAATCAGCCCCAGCATTTT.

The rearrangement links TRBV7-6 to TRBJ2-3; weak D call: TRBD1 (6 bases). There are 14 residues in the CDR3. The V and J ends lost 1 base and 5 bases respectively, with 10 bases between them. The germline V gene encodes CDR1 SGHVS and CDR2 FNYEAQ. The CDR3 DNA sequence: TGTGCCAGCAGCTTAGGGCCCAGGGGAGATACGCAGTATTTT. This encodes CASSLGPRGDTQYF.

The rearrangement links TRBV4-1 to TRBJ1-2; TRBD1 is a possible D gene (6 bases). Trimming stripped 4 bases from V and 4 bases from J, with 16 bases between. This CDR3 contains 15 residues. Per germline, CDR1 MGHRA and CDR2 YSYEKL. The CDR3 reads CASSPEGVAPYGYTF. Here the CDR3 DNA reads TGCGCCAGCAGCCCCGAGGGGGTTGCCCCCTATGGCTACACCTTC.

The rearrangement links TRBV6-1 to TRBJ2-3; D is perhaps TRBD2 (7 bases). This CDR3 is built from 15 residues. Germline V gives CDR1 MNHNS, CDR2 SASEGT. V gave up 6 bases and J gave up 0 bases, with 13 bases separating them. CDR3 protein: CASRSRGASTDTQYF. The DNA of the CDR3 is TGTGCCAGCAGGAGTCGGGGGGCAAGCACAGATACGCAGTATTTT.

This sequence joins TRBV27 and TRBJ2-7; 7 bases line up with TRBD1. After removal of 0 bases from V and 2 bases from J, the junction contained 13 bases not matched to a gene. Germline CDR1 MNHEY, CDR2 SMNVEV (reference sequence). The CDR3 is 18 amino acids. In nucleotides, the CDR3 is TGTGCCAGCAGTTTATCGTACCGACAGGGTATCAACGCCTACGAGCAGTACTTC. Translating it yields CASSLSYRQGINAYEQYF.

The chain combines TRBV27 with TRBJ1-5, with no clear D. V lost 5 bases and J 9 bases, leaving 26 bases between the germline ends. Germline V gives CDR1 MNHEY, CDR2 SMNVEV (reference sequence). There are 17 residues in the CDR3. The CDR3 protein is CASSPSGAGATSGPQHF. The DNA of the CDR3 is TGTGCCAGCAGTCCATCAGGCGCGGGAGCTACTTCGGGGCCCCAGCATTTT.

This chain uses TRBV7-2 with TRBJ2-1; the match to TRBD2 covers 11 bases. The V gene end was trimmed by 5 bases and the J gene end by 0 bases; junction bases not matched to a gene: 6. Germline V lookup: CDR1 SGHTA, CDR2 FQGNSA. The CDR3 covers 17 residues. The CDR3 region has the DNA TGTGCCAGCAGCGCGGGACTAGCGGAACCCTCCTACAATGAGCAGTTCTTC. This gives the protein CASSAGLAEPSYNEQFF.

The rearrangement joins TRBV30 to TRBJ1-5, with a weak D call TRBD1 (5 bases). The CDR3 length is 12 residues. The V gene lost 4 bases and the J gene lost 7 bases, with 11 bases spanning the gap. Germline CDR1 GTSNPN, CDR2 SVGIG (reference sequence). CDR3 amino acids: CAWTQGGQPQHF. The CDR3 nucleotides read TGTGCCTGGACGCAGGGAGGACAGCCCCAGCATTTT.

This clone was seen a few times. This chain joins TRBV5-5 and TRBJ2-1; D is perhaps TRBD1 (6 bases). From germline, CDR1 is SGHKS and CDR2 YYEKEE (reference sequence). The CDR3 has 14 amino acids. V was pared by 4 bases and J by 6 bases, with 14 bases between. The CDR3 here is CASSTSQGLNEQFF. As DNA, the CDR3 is TGTGCCAGCAGCACGTCACAGGGCCTCAATGAGCAGTTCTTC. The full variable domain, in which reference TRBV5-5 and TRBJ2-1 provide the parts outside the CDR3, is DAGVTQSPTHLIKTRGQQVTLRCSPISGHKSVSWYQQVLGQGPQFIFQYYEKEERGRGNFPDRFSARQFPNYSSELNVNALLLGDSALYLCASSTSQGLNEQFFGPGTRLTVL.

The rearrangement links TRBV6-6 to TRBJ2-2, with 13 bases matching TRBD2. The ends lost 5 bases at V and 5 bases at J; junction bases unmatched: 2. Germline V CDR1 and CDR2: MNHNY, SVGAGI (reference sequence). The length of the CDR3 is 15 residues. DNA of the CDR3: TGTGCCAGCAGTAGGACTAGCGGGGGAACCGGGGAGCTGTTTTTT. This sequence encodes CASSRTSGGTGELFF.

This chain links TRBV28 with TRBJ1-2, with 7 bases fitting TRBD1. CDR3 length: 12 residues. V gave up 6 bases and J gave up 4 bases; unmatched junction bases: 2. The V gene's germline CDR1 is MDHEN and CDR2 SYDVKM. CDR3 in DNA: TGTGCCAGCAGCCAGGGGGGCTATGGCTACACCTTC. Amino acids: CASSQGGYGYTF.

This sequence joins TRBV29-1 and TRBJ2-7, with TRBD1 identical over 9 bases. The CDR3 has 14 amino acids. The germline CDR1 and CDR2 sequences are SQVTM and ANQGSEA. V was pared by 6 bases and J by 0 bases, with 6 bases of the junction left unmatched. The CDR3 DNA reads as TGCAGCGTAGCCGGGACAGGGACCTCCTACGAGCAGTACTTC. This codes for CSVAGTGTSYEQYF.

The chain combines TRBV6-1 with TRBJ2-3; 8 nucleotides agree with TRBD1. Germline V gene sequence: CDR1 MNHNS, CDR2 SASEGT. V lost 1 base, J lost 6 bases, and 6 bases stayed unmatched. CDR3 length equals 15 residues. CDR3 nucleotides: TGTGCCAGCAGTGAAGTACCCAGGGGGCGGGATACGCAGTATTTT. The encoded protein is CASSEVPRGRDTQYF.

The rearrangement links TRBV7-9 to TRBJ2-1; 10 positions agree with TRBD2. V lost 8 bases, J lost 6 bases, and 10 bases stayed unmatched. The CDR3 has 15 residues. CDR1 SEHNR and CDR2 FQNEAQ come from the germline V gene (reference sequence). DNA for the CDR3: TGTGCCAGCCAAACTAGCGGGAATTTCCCCAATGAGCAGTTCTTC. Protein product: CASQTSGNFPNEQFF.